The 30 T cell receptor beta chains reported below all come from one sample, sequenced in a study of control samples from healthy donors and cancer patients. Sequencing was performed with immunoSEQ multiplex PCR; in TCRdb, only in-frame clones are kept and a portion is missing. The sample consists of roughly 150,000 clones, around 88% of them appearing once. Sequenced material: blood. These receptors all stem from a man aged 18 to 29 in good health.

Here the CDR3 reads CASSALAGSSYNEQFF. CDR3 nucleotides: TGTGCCAGCAGCGCGCTAGCGGGGAGCTCCTACAATGAGCAGTTCTTC. The chain couples TRBV9 to TRBJ2-1; TRBD2 matches at 9 bases. The CDR3 runs 16 residues. After removal of 3 bases from V and 0 bases from J, the junction contained 4 bases not matched to a gene. Per the germline V gene, CDR1 is SGDLS and CDR2 is YYNGEE.

The gene calls are TRBV19 and TRBJ1-2, with D unresolved. V was pared by 5 bases and J by 3 bases, with 10 bases between. This CDR3 comprises 13 residues. Germline CDR1 and CDR2: LNHDA and SQIVND (reference sequence). The CDR3 nucleotides read TGTGCCAGTAGTGTGCAGACTCACTATGGCTACACCTTC. Protein: CASSVQTHYGYTF. Full variable domain (outside the CDR3, taken from reference TRBV19 and TRBJ1-2): DGGITQSPKYLFRKEGQNVTLSCEQNLNHDAMYWYRQDPGQGLRLIYYSQIVNDFQKGDIAEGYSVSREKKESFPLTVTSAQKNPTAFYLCASSVQTHYGYTFGSGTRLTVV.

The chain recombines TRBV2 with TRBJ2-1; TRBD2 matches 11 bases. CDR1 and CDR2 (germline): SNHLY, FYNNEI. The CDR3 covers 15 residues. V shed 2 bases, J shed 9 bases, and the junction held 6 bases outside the gene matches. CDR3 residues: CASSEWGSGGAEQFF. CDR3 DNA: TGTGCCAGCAGTGAATGGGGTAGCGGGGGGGCTGAGCAGTTCTTC.

The chain couples TRBV27 to TRBJ1-5; D not resolved. The CDR3 consists of 11 residues. The V end was cut by 3 bases, the J end by 6 bases, with 3 bases between. Germline assignment: CDR1 MNHEY and CDR2 SMNVEV (reference sequence). Here the CDR3 reads CASSFPQPQHF. The CDR3 region has the DNA TGTGCCAGCAGTTTCCCTCAGCCCCAGCATTTT.

This clone was recorded once. The chain recombines TRBV6-6 with TRBJ2-6; TRBD1 matches at 7 bases. The V gene's germline CDR1 is MNHNY and CDR2 SVGAGI (reference sequence). The CDR3 is 18 amino acids. Unmatched junction bases numbered 14, after V lost 5 bases and J lost 4 bases. CDR3 in DNA: TGTGCCAGCAGTCTTATTTGGACAGGCGGAACGGGGGCCAACGTCCTGACTTTC. Protein sequence: CASSLIWTGGTGANVLTF.

The rearrangement links TRBV11-2 to TRBJ2-7, with a possible D match to TRBD1 (6 bases). CDR1 and CDR2 from the germline V gene are SGHAT and FQNNGV. The CDR3 sequence is 13 residues long. The V end lost 5 bases, the J end lost 3 bases, and 11 bases lay between the germline ends. The CDR3 nucleotides read TGTGCCAGCAGCCCGGGACACGGCTACGAGCAGTACTTC. It yields the protein CASSPGHGYEQYF.

J is TRBJ2-1 and V is TRBV24-1; D perhaps matches TRBD1 (6 bases). Germline assignment: CDR1 KGHDR and CDR2 SFDVKD. The CDR3 has 12 amino acids. The V and J ends lost 3 bases and 12 bases respectively, with 11 bases between them. The CDR3 coding sequence is TGTGCCACCAGTGATCAGGGGATGGGGCAGTTCTTC. Amino acids: CATSDQGMGQFF.

This clone was seen more than once but under ten times. The rearrangement joins TRBV4-1 to TRBJ1-4; 9 nucleotides match TRBD1. With 4 bases clipped from V and 8 bases from J, the junction kept 14 bases outside the gene matches. The CDR3 covers 17 residues. The germline CDR1 and CDR2 sequences are MGHRA and YSYEKL. CDR3 protein: CASSLRPGQGTAEKLFF. CDR3 coding DNA: TGCGCCAGCAGCCTCCGGCCAGGACAGGGGACCGCGGAAAAACTGTTTTTT.

J is TRBJ2-5 and V is TRBV2, with D perhaps TRBD1 (5 bases). The V and J ends lost 6 bases and 2 bases respectively, with 13 bases between them. Looked up from germline, CDR1 is SNHLY and CDR2 is FYNNEI. CDR3 length: 14 amino acids. The CDR3 bases are TGTGCCAGCAGAAGCAGGGCCGGACAAGAGACCCAGTACTTC. Translating it yields CASRSRAGQETQYF.

V usage is TRBV11-3 and J usage is TRBJ1-1; D is ambiguous. This CDR3 comprises 13 residues. Per germline, CDR1 SGHNT and CDR2 YENEEA. V shed 2 bases and J shed 1 base, with 5 bases lying between them. The CDR3 sequence: CASSLSPNTEAFF. Here the CDR3 DNA reads TGTGCCAGCAGCTTATCGCCGAACACTGAAGCTTTCTTT.

This clone was recorded once. The rearrangement links TRBV24-1 to TRBJ2-3; TRBD1 matches 9 bases. Germline V gives CDR1 KGHDR, CDR2 SFDVKD. The CDR3 contains 18 residues. The ends lost 1 base at V and 1 base at J; junction bases unmatched: 8. The CDR3 nucleotides are TGTGCCACCAGTGATTTAGAGGCGACAGGGGGAGGCACAGATACGCAGTATTTT. Translated, it gives CATSDLEATGGGTDTQYF.

This clone is a singleton in its sample. The gene calls are TRBV4-3 and TRBJ2-1, with no clear D. Germline CDR1 and CDR2: LGHNA and YSLEER. The CDR3 is 9 amino acids. Between the trimmed V and J ends, which lost 11 bases and 8 bases, there was a span of 7 bases. This CDR3 reads CARCHEQFF. In DNA, the CDR3 is TGCGCCCGCTGTCATGAGCAGTTCTTC.

This sequence joins TRBV15 and TRBJ1-1; 7 positions agree with TRBD1. This CDR3 contains 13 residues. V was pared by 3 bases and J by 3 bases, with 1 base of the junction left unmatched. Germline V gene lookup returns CDR1 LNHNV and CDR2 YYDKDF (reference sequence). As DNA, the CDR3 is TGTGCCACCAGCAGCGACAGGGACACTGAAGCTTTCTTT. Protein: CATSSDRDTEAFF.

A word on this clone: An end of the junction differs from the germline gene, which may be a read error. The J gene is TRBJ2-1, the V gene TRBV24-1; D tentatively fits TRBD1 or TRBD2 (5 bases each). The CDR3 is made up of 16 amino acids. Germline CDR1 is KGHDR and CDR2 is SFDVKD. This CDR3 reads CAASGRFGASDNEQFF. The CDR3 DNA is TGTGCCGCCAGTGGTCGGTTCGGGGCAAGTGACAATGAGCAGTTCTTC.

The chain combines TRBV28 with TRBJ1-1; 8 bases line up with TRBD1. CDR1 MDHEN and CDR2 SYDVKM come from the germline V gene. This CDR3 has 14 residues. V lost 4 bases to trimming and J lost 10 bases; unmatched junction nucleotides: 11. Here the CDR3 reads CASSSPTGEVGAFF. CDR3 nucleotide sequence: TGTGCCAGCAGTTCCCCGACAGGGGAGGTTGGAGCTTTCTTT. Combining the CDR3 with reference TRBV28 and TRBJ1-1 gives the whole variable domain DVKVTQSSRYLVKRTGEKVFLECVQDMDHENMFWYRQDPGLGLRLIYFSYDVKMKEKGDIPEGYSVSREKKERFSLILESASTNQTSMYLCASSSPTGEVGAFFGQGTRLTVV.

The rearrangement links TRBV14 to TRBJ2-1; possible D gene TRBD2, 5 bases. V was shortened by 2 bases and J by 0 bases, with 11 bases between the two germline ends. The germline gives CDR1 SGHDN, CDR2 FVKESK. There are 16 residues in the CDR3. Written as DNA, the CDR3 is TGTGCCAGCAGCCAACTTACGGGGAGCTCCTACAATGAGCAGTTCTTC. Translated: CASSQLTGSSYNEQFF.

This clone was counted only a few times. The CDR3 DNA reads as TGTGCCAGCAGTTTGGGGGGCGTTAAAAACTACGAGCAGTACTTC. Translated, it gives CASSLGGVKNYEQYF. V is TRBV6-5 and J is TRBJ2-7; tentatively, D is TRBD1 or TRBD2 (6 bases each). From germline, CDR1 is MNHEY and CDR2 SVGAGI. The CDR3 runs to 15 residues. Trimming stripped 4 bases from V and 3 bases from J, with 16 bases between.

V gene TRBV3-1 (or the pseudogene TRBV3-2) combines with J gene TRBJ2-4, with D maybe TRBD2 (6 bases). With 3 bases removed from V and 7 bases from J, the gap between germline ends came to 10 bases. The CDR3 is made up of 13 amino acids. Germline-derived CDR1 and CDR2 are LGHDT and YNNKEL (reference sequence). Here the CDR3 DNA reads TGTGCCAGCAGCCATAAAGGAGGGAACATTCAGTACTTC. Its translation is CASSHKGGNIQYF.

The genes are TRBV7-2 and TRBJ1-2; 9 nucleotides agree with TRBD1. The germline V gene encodes CDR1 SGHTA and CDR2 FQGNSA. CDR3 length equals 15 residues. Trimming took 6 bases from V and 0 from J; bases not matched to a gene: 5. The CDR3 DNA reads as TGTGCCAGCAGTTTAAGACAGGGGGCTAACTATGGCTACACCTTC. The encoded protein is CASSLRQGANYGYTF.

The genes are TRBV28 and TRBJ1-1; D remains unclear. Trimming left V 2 bases short and J 1 base short, with 5 bases between. The germline gives CDR1 MDHEN, CDR2 SYDVKM. The CDR3 totals 13 residues. CDR3 nucleotide sequence: TGTGCCAGCAGTTTAATTGGGAACACTGAAGCTTTCTTT. Its translation is CASSLIGNTEAFF.

The V call is TRBV4-1, the J call TRBJ1-1, with TRBD1 matching over 11 bases. The V segment lost 4 bases and the J segment 5 bases; nucleotides outside the gene matches: 9. The CDR3 length is 16 residues. The germline V gene has CDR1 MGHRA and CDR2 YSYEKL. DNA of the CDR3: TGCGCCAGCAGCCTTTTCGGACAGGGGGCGCGGACTGAAGCTTTCTTT. It yields the protein CASSLFGQGARTEAFF.

The genes are TRBV11-3 and TRBJ2-1; 12 nucleotides align to TRBD2. Per germline, CDR1 SGHNT and CDR2 YENEEA. The CDR3 loop spans 17 amino acids. Germline trimming cut 5 bases from V and 5 bases from J; bases unmatched to any gene: 10. As DNA, the CDR3 is TGTGCCAGCAGCCCTACTAGCGGGGGGATGGGGCACAATGAGCAGTTCTTC. This codes for CASSPTSGGMGHNEQFF.

The V gene is TRBV28, the J gene TRBJ1-1; D possibly corresponds to TRBD1 (5 bases). V was shortened by 2 bases and J by 6 bases, with 16 bases between the two germline ends. The CDR3 is 15 amino acids. Germline V CDR1 and CDR2: MDHEN, SYDVKM. This CDR3 is CASSLIWGVRAEAFF. Written as DNA, the CDR3 is TGTGCCAGCAGTTTAATCTGGGGGGTAAGGGCTGAAGCTTTCTTT. The entire variable domain, with the rest obtained from reference TRBV28 and TRBJ1-1, is as follows: DVKVTQSSRYLVKRTGEKVFLECVQDMDHENMFWYRQDPGLGLRLIYFSYDVKMKEKGDIPEGYSVSREKKERFSLILESASTNQTSMYLCASSLIWGVRAEAFFGQGTRLTVV.

The J gene is TRBJ1-6, the V gene TRBV28, with 8 positions matching TRBD1. The V segment lost 6 bases and the J segment 8 bases; nucleotides outside the gene matches: 6. This CDR3 is 14 amino acids long. CDR1 is MDHEN, CDR2 SYDVKM, per germline. The CDR3 protein is CASRLDRAYSPLHF. CDR3 DNA sequence: TGTGCCAGCAGACTGGACAGGGCATATTCACCCCTCCACTTT.

The chain uses TRBV30 and TRBJ1-5; no clear D gene. V dropped 4 bases and J dropped 1 base, with 8 bases sitting between them. Germline V gene data show CDR1 as GTSNPN and CDR2 as SVGIG (reference sequence). The CDR3 runs to 13 residues. CDR3 bases: TGTGCCTGGAATCGGGGAAGCAATCAGCCCCAGCATTTT. Amino acids: CAWNRGSNQPQHF.

This clone was seen just once. The chain combines TRBV2 with TRBJ1-1; TRBD1 matches 11 bases. Per the germline V gene, CDR1 is SNHLY and CDR2 is FYNNEI. This CDR3 is 16 amino acids long. V trimming: 0 bases; J trimming: 5 bases; junction bases outside the gene matches: 5. CDR3 in amino acids: CASSEADRGQRTEAFF. The CDR3 DNA follows: TGTGCCAGCAGTGAAGCGGACAGGGGGCAAAGGACTGAAGCTTTCTTT.

The CDR3 region is CASSFSIPGQGFTEAFF. The CDR3 bases are TGTGCCAGCAGCTTCTCTATCCCGGGACAGGGATTTACTGAAGCTTTCTTT. V usage is TRBV11-2 and J usage is TRBJ1-1, with 9 bases lining up with TRBD1. CDR3 length equals 17 residues. V was clipped by 3 bases and J by 5 bases; unmatched bases: 13. CDR1 SGHAT and CDR2 FQNNGV come from the germline V gene.

The rearrangement uses TRBV7-9 and TRBJ2-1; a possible D gene is TRBD1 (5 bases). The V end lost 1 base, the J end lost 8 bases, and 15 bases lay between the germline ends. CDR1 and CDR2 from the germline V gene are SEHNR and FQNEAQ (reference sequence). This CDR3 is built from 15 residues. For the CDR3, the DNA is TGTGCCAGCAGCTTAGGGACACGAAGGGTGGATGAGCAGTTCTTC. It specifies CASSLGTRRVDEQFF.

The rearrangement links TRBV6-1 to TRBJ1-5; possible D gene TRBD1, 5 bases. The V end was cut by 0 bases, the J end by 7 bases, with 13 bases between. This CDR3 is built from 15 residues. CDR1 is MNHNS, CDR2 SASEGT, per germline. The CDR3 here is CASSEARQGDQPQHF. The DNA of the CDR3 is TGTGCCAGCAGTGAAGCGAGGCAGGGCGACCAGCCCCAGCATTTT.

The V gene is TRBV20-1, the J gene TRBJ2-7; the D is unclear. CDR1 and CDR2 from the germline V gene are DFQATT and SNEGSKA (reference sequence). V shed 0 bases and J shed 4 bases, with 4 bases lying between them. The CDR3 runs to 11 residues. Here the CDR3 reads CSARDKYEQYF. The CDR3 DNA reads TGCAGTGCTAGAGATAAGTACGAGCAGTACTTC.